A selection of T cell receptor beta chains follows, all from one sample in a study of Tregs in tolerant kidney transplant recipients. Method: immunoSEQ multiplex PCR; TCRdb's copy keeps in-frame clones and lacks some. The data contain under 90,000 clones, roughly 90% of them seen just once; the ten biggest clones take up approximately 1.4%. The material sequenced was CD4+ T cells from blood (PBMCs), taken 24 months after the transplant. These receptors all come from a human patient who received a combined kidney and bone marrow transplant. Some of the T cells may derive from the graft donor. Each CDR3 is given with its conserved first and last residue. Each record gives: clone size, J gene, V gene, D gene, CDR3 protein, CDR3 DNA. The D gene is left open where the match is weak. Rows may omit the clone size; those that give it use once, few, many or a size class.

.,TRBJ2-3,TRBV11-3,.,CASSLAVGAGTDTQYF,TGTGCCAGCAGCTTAGCGGTGGGAGCCGGCACAGATACGCAGTATTTT
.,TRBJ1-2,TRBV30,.,CAWSDRANGYTF,TGTGCCTGGAGTGACAGGGCCAACGGCTACACCTTC
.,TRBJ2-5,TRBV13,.,CASSAGWGQKIQETQYF,TGTGCCAGCAGCGCAGGGTGGGGGCAGAAGATACAAGAGACCCAGTACTTC
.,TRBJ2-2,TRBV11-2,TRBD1,CASSRGQGPGELFF,TGTGCCAGCAGCCGGGGACAGGGACCCGGGGAGCTGTTTTTT
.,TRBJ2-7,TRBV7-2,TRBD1,CASSSWDRQGQYF,TGTGCCAGCAGCTCTTGGGACAGGCAGGGGCAGTACTTC
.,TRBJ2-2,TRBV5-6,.,CASSFRSASFTGELFF,TGTGCCAGCAGCTTCAGAAGCGCCTCGTTCACCGGGGAGCTGTTTTTT
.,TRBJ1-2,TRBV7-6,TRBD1,CASSPRTGGDYGYTF,TGTGCCAGCAGCCCACGGACAGGGGGCGACTATGGCTACACCTTC
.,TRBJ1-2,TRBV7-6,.,CASSFLRVGGYTF,TGTGCCAGCAGCTTTCTCAGGGTTGGAGGCTACACCTTC
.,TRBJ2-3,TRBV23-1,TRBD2,CASSQSTGLASTDTQYF,TGCGCCAGCAGTCAAAGCACGGGACTAGCCAGCACAGATACGCAGTATTTT
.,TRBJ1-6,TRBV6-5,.,CASSYEASPYSPLHF,TGTGCCAGCAGTTACGAGGCCTCCCCTTATTCACCCCTCCACTTT
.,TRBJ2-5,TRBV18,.,CASSQQGGRETQYF,TGTGCCAGCTCCCAACAGGGAGGGCGAGAGACCCAGTACTTC
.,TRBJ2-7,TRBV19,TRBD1,CASSQHFPGTGANEQYF,TGTGCCAGTAGCCAACATTTCCCCGGGACAGGGGCTAACGAGCAGTACTTC
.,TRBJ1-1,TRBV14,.,CASSLYSGDTEAFF,TGTGCCAGCAGCCTCTACTCAGGGGACACTGAAGCTTTCTTT
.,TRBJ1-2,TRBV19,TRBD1,CASSILNRGENYGYTF,TGTGCCAGTAGTATCCTCAACAGGGGGGAGAACTATGGCTACACCTTC
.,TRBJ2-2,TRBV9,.,CASSVRGNGTGELFF,TGTGCCAGCAGCGTAAGAGGGAACGGCACCGGGGAGCTGTTTTTT
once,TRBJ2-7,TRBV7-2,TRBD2,CASSSSSGVLYEQYF,TGTGCCAGCAGCTCCTCTAGCGGGGTGCTTTACGAGCAGTACTTC
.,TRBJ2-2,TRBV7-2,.,CASSVTTGPTGELFF,TGTGCCAGCAGCGTAACCACAGGGCCCACCGGGGAGCTGTTTTTT
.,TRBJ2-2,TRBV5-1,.,CASSLAGNTGELFF,TGCGCCAGCAGCTTGGCGGGGAACACCGGGGAGCTGTTTTTT
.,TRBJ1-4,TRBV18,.,CASSETASNEKLFF,TGTGCCAGCTCTGAGACAGCCTCTAATGAAAAACTGTTTTTT
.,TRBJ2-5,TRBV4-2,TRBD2,CASSPDERGDKETQYF,TGTGCCAGCAGCCCGGATGAGCGGGGAGACAAAGAGACCCAGTACTTC
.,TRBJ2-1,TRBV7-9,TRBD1,CASRWTGPGNEQFF,TGTGCCAGCAGATGGACAGGTCCGGGGAATGAGCAGTTCTTC
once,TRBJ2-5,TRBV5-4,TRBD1,CASSQGTAQETQYF,TGTGCCAGCAGCCAAGGGACAGCCCAAGAGACCCAGTACTTC
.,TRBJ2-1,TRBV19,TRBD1,CASSAGTGYVNEQFF,TGTGCCAGTAGTGCCGGGACAGGGTATGTCAATGAGCAGTTCTTC
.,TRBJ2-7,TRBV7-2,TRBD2,CASSLGLAGGIHEQYF,TGTGCCAGCAGCTTAGGGCTAGCGGGGGGGATCCACGAGCAGTACTTC
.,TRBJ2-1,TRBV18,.,CASSPRMPSSYNEQFF,TGTGCCAGCTCACCACGTATGCCTAGCTCCTACAATGAGCAGTTCTTC
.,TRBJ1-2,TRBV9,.,CASSVWEANYGYTF,TGTGCCAGCAGCGTATGGGAGGCTAACTATGGCTACACCTTC
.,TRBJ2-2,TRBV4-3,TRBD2,CASRGLADGELFF,TGCGCCAGCAGGGGACTAGCTGACGGGGAGCTGTTTTTT
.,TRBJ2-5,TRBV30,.,CAWSVFSGEETQYF,TGTGCCTGGAGTGTCTTCTCGGGGGAAGAGACCCAGTACTTC
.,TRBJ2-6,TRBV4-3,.,CASSHLITSGSGANVLTF,TGCGCCAGCAGCCATCTTATTACGTCCGGCTCTGGGGCCAACGTCCTGACTTTC
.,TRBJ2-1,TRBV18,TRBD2,CASSPSSGSIDEQFF,TGTGCCAGCTCACCCTCTAGCGGGAGTATCGATGAGCAGTTCTTC
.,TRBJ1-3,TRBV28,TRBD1,CASSSVPGQWGNTIYF,TGTGCCAGCAGTTCGGTGCCGGGACAGTGGGGAAACACCATATATTTT
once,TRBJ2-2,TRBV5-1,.,CASSVQGTGELFF,TGCGCCAGCAGCGTCCAGGGAACCGGGGAGCTGTTTTTT
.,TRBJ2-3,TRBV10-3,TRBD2,CAASGGSSTDTQYF,TGTGCCGCTAGCGGGGGGTCCTCCACAGATACGCAGTATTTT
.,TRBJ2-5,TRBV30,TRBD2,CAWATSGGFFQETQYF,TGTGCCTGGGCTACTAGCGGGGGATTCTTCCAGGAGACCCAGTACTTC
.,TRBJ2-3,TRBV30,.,CAWSPLLAGAYTDTQYF,TGTGCCTGGAGTCCACTCTTGGCGGGGGCTTACACAGATACGCAGTATTTT
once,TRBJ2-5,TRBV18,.,CASSPPWAGRETQYF,TGTGCCAGCTCACCACCGTGGGCAGGGCGGGAGACCCAGTACTTC
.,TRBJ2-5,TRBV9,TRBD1,CASSVWGTGGTQETQYF,TGTGCCAGCAGCGTGTGGGGGACAGGCGGAACCCAAGAGACCCAGTACTTC
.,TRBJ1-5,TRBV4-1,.,CASSQDDPGNQPQHF,TGCGCCAGCAGCCAAGATGACCCGGGGAATCAGCCCCAGCATTTT
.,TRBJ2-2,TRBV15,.,CATSRTLAGGTGELFF,TGTGCCACCAGCAGAACCCTAGCCGGGGGCACCGGGGAGCTGTTTTTT
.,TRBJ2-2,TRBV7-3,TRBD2,CASSFSGGFTGELFF,TGTGCCAGCAGCTTTAGCGGGGGGTTCACCGGGGAGCTGTTTTTT
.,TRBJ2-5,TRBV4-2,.,CASSSRPGGETQYF,TGTGCCAGCAGCTCAAGACCCGGGGGAGAGACCCAGTACTTC
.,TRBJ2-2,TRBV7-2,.,CASSLAGGGELFF,TGTGCCAGCAGCTTAGCCGGGGGCGGGGAGCTGTTTTTT
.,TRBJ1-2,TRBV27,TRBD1,CASSPRQGYGYTF,TGTGCCAGCAGTCCCCGACAGGGCTATGGCTACACCTTC
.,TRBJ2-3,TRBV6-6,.,CASSWGGATTDTQYF,TGTGCCAGCAGTTGGGGGGGGGCCACCACAGATACGCAGTATTTT
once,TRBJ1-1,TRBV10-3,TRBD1,CAISPGTGLFRTEAFF,TGTGCCATCAGTCCCGGGACAGGGCTTTTTAGGACTGAAGCTTTCTTT
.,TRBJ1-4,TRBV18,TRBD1,CASSPPDRASEKLFF,TGTGCCAGCTCACCACCGGACAGGGCAAGTGAAAAACTGTTTTTT
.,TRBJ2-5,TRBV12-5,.,CASGLGRGIGTQYF,TGTGCTAGTGGTTTGGGCAGGGGAATTGGGACCCAGTACTTC
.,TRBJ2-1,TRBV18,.,CASSPTDTWDEQFF,TGTGCCAGCTCTCCTACGGACACATGGGATGAGCAGTTCTTC
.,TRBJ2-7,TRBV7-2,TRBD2,CASSSSLAGGAYEQYF,TGTGCCAGCAGCTCCTCACTAGCGGGAGGGGCCTACGAGCAGTACTTC
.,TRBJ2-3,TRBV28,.,CASSQRLQSGDTQYF,TGTGCCAGCAGTCAAAGGTTGCAGTCAGGAGATACGCAGTATTTT
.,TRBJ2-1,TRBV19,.,CARRSAKDNEQFF,TGTGCCAGAAGGAGTGCCAAGGACAATGAGCAGTTCTTC
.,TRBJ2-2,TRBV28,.,CASSTDSTGELFF,TGTGCCAGCAGCACTGACAGCACCGGGGAGCTGTTTTTT